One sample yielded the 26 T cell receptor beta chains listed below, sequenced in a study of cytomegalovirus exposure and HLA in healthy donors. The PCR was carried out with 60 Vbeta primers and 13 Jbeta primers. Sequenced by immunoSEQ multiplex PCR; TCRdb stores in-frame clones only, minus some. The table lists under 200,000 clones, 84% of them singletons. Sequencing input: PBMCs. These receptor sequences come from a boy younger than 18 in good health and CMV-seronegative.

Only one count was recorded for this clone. The CDR3 DNA is TGTGCCAGCAGCTCCTACAGGGAGTCCTATGGCTACACCTTC. Its translation is CASSSYRESYGYTF. The chain has TRBV7-2 and TRBJ1-2; tentatively, D is TRBD1 (6 bases). CDR1 is SGHTA and CDR2 is FQGNSA in the germline V gene. With 4 bases removed from V and 4 bases from J, the gap between germline ends came to 13 bases. The CDR3 is 14 amino acids.

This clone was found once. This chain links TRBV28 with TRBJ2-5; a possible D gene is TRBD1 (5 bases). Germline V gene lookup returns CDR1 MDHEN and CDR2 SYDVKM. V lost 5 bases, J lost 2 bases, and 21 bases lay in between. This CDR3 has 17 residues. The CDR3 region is CASSPHILGRGQETQYF. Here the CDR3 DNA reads TGTGCCAGCAGTCCACATATCCTCGGAAGGGGACAAGAGACCCAGTACTTC.

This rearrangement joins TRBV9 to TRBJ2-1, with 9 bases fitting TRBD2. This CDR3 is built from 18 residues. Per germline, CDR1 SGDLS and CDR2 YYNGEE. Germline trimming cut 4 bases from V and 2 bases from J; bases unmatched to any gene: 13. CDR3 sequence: CASSPWGSGRGTYNEQFF. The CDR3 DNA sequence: TGTGCCAGCAGCCCCTGGGGTAGCGGGAGAGGAACCTACAATGAGCAGTTCTTC.

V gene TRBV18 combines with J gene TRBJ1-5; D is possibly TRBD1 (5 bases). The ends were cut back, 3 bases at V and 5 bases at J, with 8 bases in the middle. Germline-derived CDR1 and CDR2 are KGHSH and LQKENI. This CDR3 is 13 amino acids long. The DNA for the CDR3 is TGTGCCAGCTCACCCGGCAGGGATCAGCCCCAGCATTTT. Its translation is CASSPGRDQPQHF.

Here the CDR3 reads CASSTSTGQGNYGYTF. CDR3 in DNA: TGTGCCAGCAGTACCTCCACCGGACAGGGAAACTATGGCTACACCTTC. V and J are TRBV2 and TRBJ1-2, with 8 positions matching TRBD1. From germline, CDR1 is SNHLY and CDR2 FYNNEI. The V and J ends lost 5 bases and 2 bases, in that order; junction bases with no gene match: 10. There are 16 residues in the CDR3.

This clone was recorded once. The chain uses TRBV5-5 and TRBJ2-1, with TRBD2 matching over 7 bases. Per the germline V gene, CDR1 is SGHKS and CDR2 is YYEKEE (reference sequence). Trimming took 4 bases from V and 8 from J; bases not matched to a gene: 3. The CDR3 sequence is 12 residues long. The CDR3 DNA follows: TGTGCCAGCAGCATAGCGGGCCATGAGCAGTTCTTC. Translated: CASSIAGHEQFF.

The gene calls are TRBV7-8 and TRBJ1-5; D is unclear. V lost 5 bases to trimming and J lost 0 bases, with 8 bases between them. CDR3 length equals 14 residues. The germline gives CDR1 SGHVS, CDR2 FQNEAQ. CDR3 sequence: CASSPDYSNQPQHF. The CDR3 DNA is TGTGCCAGCAGCCCGGACTATAGCAATCAGCCCCAGCATTTT.

In nucleotides, the CDR3 is TGTGCCAGCAGCCCAACAGGGGATACGCAGTATTTT. This codes for CASSPTGDTQYF. This sequence joins TRBV7-8 and TRBJ2-3; tentative D call: TRBD1 (6 bases). The germline CDR1 and CDR2 sequences are SGHVS and FQNEAQ. V lost 5 bases and J 6 bases, leaving 9 bases between the germline ends. The CDR3 loop spans 12 amino acids.

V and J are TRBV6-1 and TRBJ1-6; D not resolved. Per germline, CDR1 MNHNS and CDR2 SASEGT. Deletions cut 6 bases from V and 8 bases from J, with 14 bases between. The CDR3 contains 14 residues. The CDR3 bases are TGTGCCAGCAGCCAAACAGACTACCATTCACCCCTCCACTTT. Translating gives CASSQTDYHSPLHF.

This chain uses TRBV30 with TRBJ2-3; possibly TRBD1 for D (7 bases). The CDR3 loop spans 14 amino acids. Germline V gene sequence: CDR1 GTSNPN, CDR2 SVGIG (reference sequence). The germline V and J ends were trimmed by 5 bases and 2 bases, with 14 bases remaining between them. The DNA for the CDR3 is TGTGCCTGGGGGCGCGGGACAGACACAGATACGCAGTATTTT. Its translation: CAWGRGTDTDTQYF. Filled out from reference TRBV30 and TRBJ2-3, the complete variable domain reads SQTIHQWPATLVQPVGSPLSLECTVEGTSNPNLYWYRQAAGRGLQLLFYSVGIGQISSEVPQNLSASRPQDRQFILSSKKLLLSDSGFYLCAWGRGTDTDTQYFGPGTRLTVL.

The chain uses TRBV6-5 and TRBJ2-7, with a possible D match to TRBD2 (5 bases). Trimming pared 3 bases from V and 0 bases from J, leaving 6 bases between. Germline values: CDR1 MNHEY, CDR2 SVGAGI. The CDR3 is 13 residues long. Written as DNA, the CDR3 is TGTGCCAGCAGTTATAGCGACTCCTACGAGCAGTACTTC. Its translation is CASSYSDSYEQYF.

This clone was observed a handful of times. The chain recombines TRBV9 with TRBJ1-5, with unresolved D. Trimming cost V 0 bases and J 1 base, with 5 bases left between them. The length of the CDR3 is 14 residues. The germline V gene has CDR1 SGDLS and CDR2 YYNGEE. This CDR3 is CASSVGGSNQPQHF. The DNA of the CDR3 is TGTGCCAGCAGCGTAGGCGGGAGCAATCAGCCCCAGCATTTT.

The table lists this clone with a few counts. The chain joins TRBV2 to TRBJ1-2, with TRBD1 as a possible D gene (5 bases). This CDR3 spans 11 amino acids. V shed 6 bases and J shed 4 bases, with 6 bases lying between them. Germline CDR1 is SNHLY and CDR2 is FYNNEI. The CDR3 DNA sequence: TGTGCCAGCAGGGGGGGCTATGGCTACACCTTC. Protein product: CASRGGYGYTF.

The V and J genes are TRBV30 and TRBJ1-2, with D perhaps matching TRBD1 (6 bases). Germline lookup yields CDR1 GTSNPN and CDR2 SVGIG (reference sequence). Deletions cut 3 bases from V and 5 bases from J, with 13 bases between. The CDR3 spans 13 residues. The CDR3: CAWRDKGGYGYTF. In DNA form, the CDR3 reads TGTGCCTGGAGGGACAAAGGGGGTTATGGCTACACCTTC.

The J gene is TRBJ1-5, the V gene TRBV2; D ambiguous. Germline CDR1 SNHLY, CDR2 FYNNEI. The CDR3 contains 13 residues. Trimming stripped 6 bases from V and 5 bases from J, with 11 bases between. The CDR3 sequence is CASSAQTYQPQHF. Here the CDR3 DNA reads TGTGCCAGCAGCGCTCAAACATATCAGCCCCAGCATTTT.

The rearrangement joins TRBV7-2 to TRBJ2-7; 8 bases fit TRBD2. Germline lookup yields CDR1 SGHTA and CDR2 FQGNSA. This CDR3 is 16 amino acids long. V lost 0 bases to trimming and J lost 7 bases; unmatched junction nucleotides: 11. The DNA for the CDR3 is TGTGCCAGCAGCTTAGCTCGAGCTAGCGGGCGGGGTGAGCAGTACTTC. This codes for CASSLARASGRGEQYF.

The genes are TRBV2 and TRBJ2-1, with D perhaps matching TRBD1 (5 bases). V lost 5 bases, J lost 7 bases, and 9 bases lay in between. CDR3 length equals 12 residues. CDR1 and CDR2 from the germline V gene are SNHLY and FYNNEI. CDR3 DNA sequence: TGTGCCAGCAGTTCTCCAGGGAATGAGCAGTTCTTC. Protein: CASSSPGNEQFF. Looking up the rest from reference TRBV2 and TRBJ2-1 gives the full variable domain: EPEVTQTPSHQVTQMGQEVILRCVPISNHLYFYWYRQILGQKVEFLVSFYNNEISEKSEIFDDQFSVERPDGSNFTLKIRSTKLEDSAMYFCASSSPGNEQFFGPGTRLTVL.

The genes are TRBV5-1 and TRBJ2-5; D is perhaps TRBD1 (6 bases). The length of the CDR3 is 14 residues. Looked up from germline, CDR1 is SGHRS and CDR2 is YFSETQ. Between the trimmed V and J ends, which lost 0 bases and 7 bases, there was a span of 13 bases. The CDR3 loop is CASSLEQGAATQYF. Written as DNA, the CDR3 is TGCGCCAGCAGCTTGGAACAGGGTGCCGCGACCCAGTACTTC.

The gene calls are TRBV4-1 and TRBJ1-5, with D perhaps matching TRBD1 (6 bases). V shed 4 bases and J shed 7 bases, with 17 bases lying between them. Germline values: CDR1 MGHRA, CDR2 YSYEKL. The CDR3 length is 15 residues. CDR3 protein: CASSPLGGKGQPQHF. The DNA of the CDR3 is TGCGCCAGCAGCCCCCTAGGGGGTAAGGGCCAGCCCCAGCATTTT.

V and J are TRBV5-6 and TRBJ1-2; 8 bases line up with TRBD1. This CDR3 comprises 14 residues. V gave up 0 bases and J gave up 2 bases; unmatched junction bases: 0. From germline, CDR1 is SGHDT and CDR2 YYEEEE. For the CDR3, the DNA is TGTGCCAGCAGCTTGGGGACAGGGAACTATGGCTACACCTTC. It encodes CASSLGTGNYGYTF.

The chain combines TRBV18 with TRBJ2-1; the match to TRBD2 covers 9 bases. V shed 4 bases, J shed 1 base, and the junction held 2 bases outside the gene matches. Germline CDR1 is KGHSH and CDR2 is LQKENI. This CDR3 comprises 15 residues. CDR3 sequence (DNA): TGTGCCAGCTCACTAGGACTAGCGTCCTACAATGAGCAGTTCTTC. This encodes CASSLGLASYNEQFF.

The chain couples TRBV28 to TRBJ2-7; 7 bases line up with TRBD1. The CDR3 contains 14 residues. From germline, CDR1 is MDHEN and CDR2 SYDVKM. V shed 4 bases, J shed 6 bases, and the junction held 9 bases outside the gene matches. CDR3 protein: CASSSPSPGGEQYF. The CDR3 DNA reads TGTGCCAGCAGTTCGCCCTCCCCAGGGGGCGAGCAGTACTTC.

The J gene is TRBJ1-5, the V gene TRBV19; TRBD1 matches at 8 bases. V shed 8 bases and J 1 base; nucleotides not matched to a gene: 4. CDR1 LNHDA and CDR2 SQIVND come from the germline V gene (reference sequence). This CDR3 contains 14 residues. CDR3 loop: CASQGARSNQPQHF. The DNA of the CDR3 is TGTGCCAGTCAGGGGGCGCGAAGCAATCAGCCCCAGCATTTT.

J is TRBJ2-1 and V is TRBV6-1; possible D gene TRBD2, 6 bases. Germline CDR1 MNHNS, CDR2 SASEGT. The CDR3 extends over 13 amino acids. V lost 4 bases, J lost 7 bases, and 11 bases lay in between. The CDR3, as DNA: TGTGCCAGCAGTGCGGGAGAGGTTAATGAGCAGTTCTTC. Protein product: CASSAGEVNEQFF.

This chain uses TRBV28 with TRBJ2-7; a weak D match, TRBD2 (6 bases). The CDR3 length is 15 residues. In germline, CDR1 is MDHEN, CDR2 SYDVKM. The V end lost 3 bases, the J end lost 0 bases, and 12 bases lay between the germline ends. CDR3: CASSFGGVDSYEQYF. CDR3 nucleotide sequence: TGTGCCAGCAGTTTTGGCGGGGTAGACTCCTACGAGCAGTACTTC.

CDR3 sequence reads: CSSSGPNTGELFF. The CDR3 bases are TGCAGCTCTAGCGGGCCCAACACCGGGGAGCTGTTTTTT. V is TRBV29-1 and J is TRBJ2-2, with 8 bases that match TRBD2. V trimming: 8 bases; J trimming: 2 bases; junction bases outside the gene matches: 4. The CDR3 runs to 13 residues. Germline loops: CDR1 SQVTM, CDR2 ANQGSEA.